These T cell receptor beta chains were read from a single sample in a study of control samples from healthy donors and cancer patients. TCRdb's table, derived via immunoSEQ multiplex PCR, lists solely in-frame clones and lacks some. The repertoire includes more than 70,000 clones, about 89% of them detected once, and about 0.92% sits in the top ten. The sample comprised blood. These receptors were taken from a woman aged 25 to 39 in good health. Both conserved end residues are part of each CDR3. Rows give clone size only sometimes, using once, few, many, or a class for an expanded clone.

cdr3_aa clone_size v_call
CASSQGDRYSEQFF once TRBV3-1/TRBV3-2
CASSDPGGSGANVLTF - TRBV7-3
CASSLGTDYGYTF - TRBV11-2
CASRSTGGNGELFF - TRBV28
CASSPRDITYEQYF - TRBV18
CASSFNSQETQYF - TRBV5-1
CASSYTGGSGGNTIYF - TRBV7-9
CSVVTTAGNTIYF - TRBV29-1
CASSQAGNSRSGNEQFF - TRBV4-2
CSASIRNEQFF - TRBV20-1
CASSLRMVTDTQYF - TRBV18
CASSKSGGAKNIQYF - TRBV28
CASSRGGNTGELFF once TRBV3-1/TRBV3-2
CASNPGTGSNQPQHF - TRBV6-5
CASSARGAGGVWEQFF - TRBV19
CASSQESGELRSPLHF - TRBV4-1
CASSVVSGPMNTEAFF - TRBV9
CASSEGGGETQYF - TRBV6-5
CATSDRPEKTSPLHF - TRBV24-1
CASSPRSRTSGGEQFF - TRBV27
CASSQGRPGPAPWTQYF - TRBV4-1
CASSQGSGQGGQPQHF - TRBV28
CASSLVASGGKVSSYNEQFF - TRBV7-3
CASTGDRVIAFF - TRBV28
CAAKRSGAAYGYTF - TRBV7-9
CASSPFASGSFAKNIQYF - TRBV18
CATSDLVAAGYGYTF - TRBV24-1
CASSSRAGLTDTQYF - TRBV19
CSARTGTSYGYTF - TRBV29-1
CASSPPVGGRKINTEAFF - TRBV9
CASSEVRGLGEQYF - TRBV2
CASSLARALTGELFF - TRBV7-2
CASSDLPGQGGARRAMPQHF - TRBV6-2/TRBV6-3
CASSYSDASNQPQHF - TRBV6-5
CASISSANTGELFF - TRBV27
CAWSYDRAHNEKLFF - TRBV30
CASSPGTGNQYEQYF - TRBV18
CASSVSGISNQPQHF - TRBV9
CASRSLAGGLNEQFF - TRBV6-5
CASRVSGTYEQYF - TRBV25-1
CASSLSLNTEAFF - TRBV7-9
CSASPVQGGNTGELFF - TRBV20-1
CASRSPYGSSYNSPLHF - TRBV11-2
CASSVVWVGDTQYF - TRBV9
CASGSKKTGLTEAFF - TRBV27
CASSPDSNQPQHF - TRBV18
CASSLRGEGNTEAFF - TRBV5-6
CASSFGGRASYEQYF - TRBV11-2
CASSRTVTNEKLFF - TRBV7-2
CASSPQETQYF - TRBV5-1
CASRQSGNTGELFF - TRBV5-5
CASSPGTGRQPQHF - TRBV3-1/TRBV3-2
CASSKGSAGANVLTF - TRBV5-1